This T cell receptor beta chain was recorded in a study of T-cell reconstitution after alpha-beta-depleted transplantation in children. The germline V gene encodes CDR1 SGHVS and CDR2 FNYEAQ. The length of the CDR3 is 15 residues. Deletions cut 4 bases from V and 4 bases from J, with 14 bases between. During its preparation, the TCRbeta library received unique molecular identifiers. TCRdb called the PCR reads again in MiXCR, with one record for every CDR3 protein. The data hold tens of thousands of distinct CDR3 sequences, with approximately 46% observed a single time. The receptor comes from a male patient under 18 who had a stem cell transplant for acute lymphoblastic leukemia, so the T cells may come from the graft donor. V is TRBV7-6 and J is TRBJ1-3; tentative D call: TRBD1 (5 bases). The sequences come from PBMCs, mostly from graft donor cells, collected 360 days after TCRalphabeta/CD19-depleted stem cell transplant. The CDR3 DNA sequence: TGTGCCAGCAGCTCTACAACAGGACACGGAAACACCATATATTTT. Translating it yields CASSSTTGHGNTIYF.